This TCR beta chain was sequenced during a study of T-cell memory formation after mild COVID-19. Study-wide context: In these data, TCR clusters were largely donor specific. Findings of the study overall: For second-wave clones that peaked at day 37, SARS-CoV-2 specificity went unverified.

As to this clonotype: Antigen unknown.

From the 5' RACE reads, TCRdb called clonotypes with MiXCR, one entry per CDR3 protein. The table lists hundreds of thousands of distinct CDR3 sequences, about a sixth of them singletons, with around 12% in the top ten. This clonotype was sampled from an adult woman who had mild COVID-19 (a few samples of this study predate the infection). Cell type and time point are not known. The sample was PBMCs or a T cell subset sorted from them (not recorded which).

CDR3 region: CASSDLVRFSSEETQYF. CDR3 DNA sequence: TGTGCCAGCAGTGATCTTGTCAGGTTTTCGTCCGAGGAGACCCAGTACTTC. The rearrangement uses TRBV6-1 and TRBJ2-5; D is undetermined. Trimming cost V 3 bases and J 5 bases, with 22 bases left between them. This CDR3 spans 17 amino acids. Germline V gene data show CDR1 as MNHNS and CDR2 as SASEGT.